A selection of T cell receptor beta chains follows, all from one sample in a study of Graves' ophthalmopathy and Graves' hyperthyroidism. TCRdb re-called the multiplex PCR reads with MiXCR, one entry per CDR3 protein. The profile covers around 1.1 million distinct CDR3 sequences, with around a third appearing a single time and around 10% taken by the ten largest. Sequencing was done on a sample of peripheral blood or thyroid tissue (not recorded which). Every receptor here comes from an adult man with Graves' hyperthyroidism. Both conserved end residues are part of each CDR3. D genes are given only for firm matches. The size entry is marked missing in some rows and otherwise reads once, few, many or a size class.

TRBD1	TRBV24-1	TRBJ1-5	many	CATSDQGGRGNQPQHF	TGTGCCACCAGTGACCAAGGGGGCAGGGGCAATCAGCCCCAGCATTTT
-	TRBV2	TRBJ1-3	few	CAGQQNSGNTIYF	TGTGCCGGACAACAAAACTCTGGAAACACCATATATTTT
-	TRBV6-1	TRBJ1-5	few	CASSEGGKSNQPQHF	TGTGCCAGCAGTGAAGGAGGGAAAAGCAATCAGCCCCAGCATTTT
-	TRBV19	TRBJ2-6	many	CASRKKTGGANVLTF	TGTGCCAGTAGGAAAAAGACCGGTGGGGCCAACGTCCTGACTTTC
-	TRBV5-4	TRBJ1-2	once	CASSPPGLGYGYTF	TGTGCCAGCAGCCCCCCAGGGTTGGGATATGGCTACACCTTC
-	TRBV27	TRBJ2-6	few	CASSLTPQGSGANVLTF	TGTGCCAGCAGTCTAACCCCACAGGGCTCTGGGGCCAACGTCCTGACTTTC
TRBD1	TRBV7-9	TRBJ2-2	-	CASSYNRDRAFAGELFF	TGTGCCAGCAGCTATAACCGGGACAGGGCATTCGCCGGGGAGCTGTTTTTT
TRBD1	TRBV27	TRBJ1-1	-	CASSITGEKTEAFF	TGTGCCAGCAGTATCACAGGGGAGAAAACTGAAGCTTTCTTT
-	TRBV6-6	TRBJ2-7	-	CASSARQVVGIGEQYF	TGCGCCAGCAGTGCCAGACAAGTAGTTGGGATCGGGGAGCAGTACTTC
TRBD2	TRBV7-8	TRBJ2-7	many	CASSLTSVYEQYF	TGTGCCAGCAGCCTCACTAGCGTCTACGAGCAGTACTTC